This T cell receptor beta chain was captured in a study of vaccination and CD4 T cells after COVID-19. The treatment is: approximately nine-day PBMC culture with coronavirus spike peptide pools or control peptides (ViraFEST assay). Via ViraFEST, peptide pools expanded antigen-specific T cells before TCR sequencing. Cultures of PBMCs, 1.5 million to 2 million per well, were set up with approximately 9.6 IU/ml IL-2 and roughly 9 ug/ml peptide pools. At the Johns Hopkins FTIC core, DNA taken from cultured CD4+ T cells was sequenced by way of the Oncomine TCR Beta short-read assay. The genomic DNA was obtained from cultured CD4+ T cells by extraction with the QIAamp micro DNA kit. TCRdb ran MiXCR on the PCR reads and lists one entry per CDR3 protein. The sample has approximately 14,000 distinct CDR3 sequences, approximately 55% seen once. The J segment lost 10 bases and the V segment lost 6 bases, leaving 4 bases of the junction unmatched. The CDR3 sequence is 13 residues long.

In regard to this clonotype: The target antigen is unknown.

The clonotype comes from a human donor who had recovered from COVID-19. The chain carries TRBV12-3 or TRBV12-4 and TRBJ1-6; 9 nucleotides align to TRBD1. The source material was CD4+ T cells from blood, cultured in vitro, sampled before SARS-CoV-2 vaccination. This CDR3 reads CASRRTGESPLHF. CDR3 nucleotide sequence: TGTGCCAGCAGAAGGACAGGGGAATCACCCCTCCACTTT.